This entry is about one T cell receptor beta chain. The target antigen is unknown. PCR amplification relied on 60 Vbeta primers (plus 13 Jbeta primers). Authors' data handling: It was a later analysis that counted about 80 million unique TCR beta chains, of which 8.5 million to 12 million were shared. This table comes from immunoSEQ multiplex PCR, and its TCRdb copy is limited to in-frame clones, with some not included. D and trimming were read from the DNA, whereas the V and J calls and clone size are those reported in that table. This repertoire includes about 160,000 clones. The sample is drawn from a study of cytomegalovirus exposure and HLA in healthy donors. This CDR3 has 14 amino acids. CDR1 is KGHSH and CDR2 is LQKENI in the germline V gene. Trimming stripped 0 bases from V and 2 bases from J, with 6 bases between. Findings of the study overall: V segments that were indistinguishable, TRBV6-2 and TRBV6-3 among them, were omitted from analysis. The study labeled 164 TCR beta chains cytomegalovirus-associated. Whilst most TCR sequences proved rare, a subset of public TCRs occurred across many donors.

The TCR sequence derives from a man younger than 40 in good health and CMV-seronegative. The V call is TRBV18, the J call TRBJ2-3; no firm D call. Sequenced sample: PBMCs. CDR3 DNA sequence: TGTGCCAGCTCACCACCAGCGACCACAGATACGCAGTATTTT. Translated, it gives CASSPPATTDTQYF.